The 27 T cell receptor beta chains presented below share a single source sample, sequenced in a study of blood T cell repertoires in COVID-19. Clones were read by immunoSEQ multiplex PCR, and TCRdb kept only the in-frame ones, dropping some. This sample has around 29,000 clones, with 88% found just once. Sequencing used peripheral blood. Every receptor here comes from a human donor in a cohort sampled during active COVID-19.

The CDR3 sequence is CASSYSNSGGSDEQFF. The DNA for the CDR3 is TGTGCCAGCAGTTACTCGAATAGCGGGGGGAGCGATGAGCAGTTCTTC. The V gene is TRBV6-5, the J gene TRBJ2-1, with 10 bases that match TRBD2. V gave up 0 bases and J gave up 8 bases; unmatched junction bases: 7. The CDR3 is 16 residues long. The germline gives CDR1 MNHEY, CDR2 SVGAGI.

This chain links TRBV4-1 with TRBJ2-7, with D perhaps TRBD2 (5 bases). The germline V gene encodes CDR1 MGHRA and CDR2 YSYEKL. The V end lost 2 bases, the J end lost 0 bases, and 8 bases lay between the germline ends. The CDR3 contains 14 residues. The chain's CDR3 is CASSQQGSSYEQYF. CDR3 nucleotides: TGCGCCAGCAGCCAACAAGGGAGCTCCTACGAGCAGTACTTC.

In nucleotides, the CDR3 is TGTGCCAGCAGCCAAAGCCGGGACAGGGGGTTCCGGAACACTGAAGCTTTCTTT. The encoded protein is CASSQSRDRGFRNTEAFF. The rearrangement links TRBV14 to TRBJ1-1, with 11 bases matching TRBD1. The CDR3 contains 18 residues. V shed 2 bases, J shed 1 base, and the junction held 9 bases outside the gene matches. The germline V gene has CDR1 SGHDN and CDR2 FVKESK.

The gene calls are TRBV5-1 and TRBJ2-2; TRBD1 agrees at 8 bases. The junction had 7 bases not matched to a gene; V was cut back by 7 bases and J by 2 bases. The CDR3 consists of 15 residues. The germline gives CDR1 SGHRS, CDR2 YFSETQ. For the CDR3, the DNA is TGCGCCAGCTTTGGCGGGACAGGTAACACCGGGGAGCTGTTTTTT. Translation gives CASFGGTGNTGELFF.

The CDR3 spells CASSSRTGRAFF. In DNA, the CDR3 is TGTGCCAGCAGTTCCCGGACAGGGAGAGCTTTCTTT. V and J are TRBV6-5 and TRBJ1-1, with 8 bases fitting TRBD1. The germline CDR1 and CDR2 sequences are MNHEY and SVGAGI. There are 12 residues in the CDR3. The V segment lost 4 bases and the J segment 10 bases; nucleotides outside the gene matches: 5.

The V gene is TRBV5-6, the J gene TRBJ2-3; the D gene is possibly TRBD2 (6 bases). The germline V and J ends were trimmed by 2 bases and 6 bases, with 22 bases remaining between them. Germline-derived CDR1 and CDR2 are SGHDT and YYEEEE. This CDR3 region has 17 residues. For the CDR3, the DNA is TGTGCCAGCAGCTTCGAAGGGGTGGCGGGATTTTCGGATACGCAGTATTTT. Translating gives CASSFEGVAGFSDTQYF.

The V and J genes are TRBV4-1 and TRBJ2-2, with 9 bases that match TRBD2. CDR3 length: 17 residues. The V and J ends lost 1 base and 7 bases, in that order; junction bases with no gene match: 10. In germline, CDR1 is MGHRA, CDR2 YSYEKL. For the CDR3, the DNA is TGCGCCAGCAGCCAAGTGGCGGGCGGACTAGCGAGCGGGGAGCTGTTTTTT. Translating it yields CASSQVAGGLASGELFF.

The sample holds a few counts of this clone. The V gene is TRBV5-1, the J gene TRBJ1-1, with D unresolved. This CDR3 contains 14 residues. In germline, CDR1 is SGHRS, CDR2 YFSETQ. V shed 0 bases and J shed 4 bases, with 10 bases lying between them. The CDR3, as DNA: TGCGCCAGCAGCTTGGCCAGGAAGTCCACTGAAGCTTTCTTT. Translating it yields CASSLARKSTEAFF. The entire variable domain, with the rest obtained from reference TRBV5-1 and TRBJ1-1, is as follows: KAGVTQTPRYLIKTRGQQVTLSCSPISGHRSVSWYQQTPGQGLQFLFEYFSETQRNKGNFPGRFSGRQFSNSRSEMNVSTLELGDSALYLCASSLARKSTEAFFGQGTRLTVV.

This sequence joins TRBV28 and TRBJ2-3; D is undetermined. The germline CDR1 and CDR2 sequences are MDHEN and SYDVKM. V lost 2 bases, J lost 7 bases, and 4 bases lay in between. CDR3 size: 11 residues. The CDR3 nucleotides read TGTGCCAGCAGTTTAACAAATACGCAGTATTTT. Translated: CASSLTNTQYF.

V usage is TRBV7-3 and J usage is TRBJ2-3; the match to TRBD2 covers 11 bases. J lost 2 bases, V lost 5 bases, and 6 bases had no gene match. The CDR3 covers 16 residues. Germline values: CDR1 SGHTA, CDR2 FQGTGA. The CDR3: CASSDGLAGSTDTQYF. Written as DNA, the CDR3 is TGTGCCAGCAGCGACGGACTAGCGGGCTCCACAGATACGCAGTATTTT.

The chain uses TRBV25-1 and TRBJ2-5, with 11 bases that match TRBD2. The germline CDR1 and CDR2 sequences are MGHDK and SYGVNS. V lost 1 base and J lost 5; bases outside the gene matches: 9. CDR3 length equals 17 residues. The chain's CDR3 is CASSELGSGGAMETQYF. CDR3 sequence (DNA): TGTGCCAGCAGTGAATTAGGTAGCGGGGGGGCCATGGAGACCCAGTACTTC.

The CDR3 protein is CASSPAGTGGWETQYF. In DNA, the CDR3 is TGCGCCAGCAGTCCAGCCGGGACAGGGGGATGGGAGACCCAGTACTTC. V usage is TRBV10-1 and J usage is TRBJ2-5; 11 nucleotides line up with TRBD1. Germline CDR1 WNHNN, CDR2 SYGVQD (reference sequence). The CDR3 runs 16 residues. V gave up 5 bases and J gave up 5 bases; unmatched junction bases: 10.

The V call is TRBV6-2 or TRBV6-3, the J call TRBJ2-5, with D hard to call. CDR3 length: 14 residues. Germline V gene data show CDR1 as MNHEY and CDR2 as SVGEGT. Trimming took 5 bases from V and 4 from J, leaving 14 bases between them. The DNA of the CDR3 is TGTGCCAGCAGTCGCAATAGCTTACGAGAGACCCAGTACTTC. It encodes CASSRNSLRETQYF.

This clone occurred once. The chain joins TRBV30 to TRBJ1-5, with 9 bases that match TRBD1. Looked up from germline, CDR1 is GTSNPN and CDR2 is SVGIG (reference sequence). With V trimmed by 5 bases and J by 5 bases, 10 bases remained unmatched. The CDR3 is made up of 15 amino acids. The CDR3 reads CAWSTGGVNYQPQHF. CDR3 DNA sequence: TGTGCCTGGTCCACAGGGGGCGTGAACTATCAGCCCCAGCATTTT.

This rearrangement joins TRBV28 to TRBJ1-4, with TRBD1 as a possible D gene (5 bases). Looked up from germline, CDR1 is MDHEN and CDR2 is SYDVKM. V lost 7 bases to trimming and J lost 8 bases, with 17 bases between them. The CDR3 totals 14 residues. CDR3 sequence reads: CASTSPPGIEKLFF. The CDR3 DNA reads TGTGCCAGCACCTCCCCCCCAGGGATCGAAAAACTGTTTTTT.

The V call is TRBV15, the J call TRBJ2-5, with D perhaps TRBD2 (5 bases). Per the germline V gene, CDR1 is LNHNV and CDR2 is YYDKDF (reference sequence). Trimming took off 4 bases at V and 3 bases at J, with 9 bases between the two ends. This CDR3 region has 13 residues. The CDR3 coding sequence is TGTGCCACCAGCACAGCGGCAGAAGAGACCCAGTACTTC. Translating gives CATSTAAEETQYF.

In this sample, this clone turned up a few times. J is TRBJ2-5 and V is TRBV7-9; tentative D call: TRBD1 (6 bases). CDR3 length: 14 amino acids. Germline assignment: CDR1 SEHNR and CDR2 FQNEAQ (reference sequence). V was clipped by 3 bases and J by 2 bases, with 10 bases between them. CDR3 bases: TGTGCCAGCAGCTTGACAGGACCTCAAGAGACCCAGTACTTC. Translation gives CASSLTGPQETQYF.

The genes are TRBV11-2 and TRBJ2-7; no clear D. This CDR3 contains 15 residues. V was shortened by 3 bases and J by 0 bases, with 12 bases between the two germline ends. Per germline, CDR1 SGHAT and CDR2 FQNNGV. CDR3 DNA: TGTGCCAGCAGCTTTGCACAGTCCGTCTCCTACGAGCAGTACTTC. This gives the protein CASSFAQSVSYEQYF.

This rearrangement joins TRBV5-1 to TRBJ1-2; 10 bases map to TRBD1. V gave up 0 bases and J gave up 6 bases; unmatched junction bases: 8. Germline V gene data show CDR1 as SGHRS and CDR2 as YFSETQ. This CDR3 has 16 residues. This chain's CDR3 is CASSLGVTGGGDGYTF. The CDR3 nucleotides are TGCGCCAGCAGCTTGGGTGTGACAGGGGGCGGTGATGGCTACACCTTC.

This chain connects TRBV5-1 to TRBJ2-1; D is perhaps TRBD1 (5 bases). The V and J ends lost 0 bases and 1 base respectively, with 11 bases between them. Germline-derived CDR1 and CDR2 are SGHRS and YFSETQ. CDR3 length: 16 residues. CDR3 loop: CASSLGQTRSYNEQFF. For the CDR3, the DNA is TGCGCCAGCAGCTTGGGACAGACCCGATCCTACAATGAGCAGTTCTTC. Supplemented by reference TRBV5-1 and TRBJ2-1, the full variable domain reads KAGVTQTPRYLIKTRGQQVTLSCSPISGHRSVSWYQQTPGQGLQFLFEYFSETQRNKGNFPGRFSGRQFSNSRSEMNVSTLELGDSALYLCASSLGQTRSYNEQFFGPGTRLTVL.

The V call is TRBV6-2 or TRBV6-3, the J call TRBJ2-5; D might be TRBD1 (5 bases). The CDR3 runs 13 residues. The germline V gene has CDR1 MNHEY and CDR2 SVGEGT. V was cut by 2 bases and J by 5 bases, with 9 bases left in between. The CDR3 here is CASSYGAWETQYF. The CDR3 DNA reads as TGTGCCAGCAGTTACGGGGCGTGGGAGACCCAGTACTTC.

V is TRBV29-1 and J is TRBJ2-7; the D gene is possibly TRBD1 (5 bases). CDR1 and CDR2 from the germline V gene are SQVTM and ANQGSEA. Trimming pared 5 bases from V and 2 bases from J, leaving 16 bases between. This CDR3 region has 14 residues. The CDR3 DNA follows: TGCAGCGTTACCACGACAGCTAGTACCTACGAGCAGTACTTC. The encoded protein is CSVTTTASTYEQYF.

DNA for the CDR3: TGTGCCAGCAGCTCCTCCGGGACAGGGGCCGCCCTCACTAACTATGGCTACACCTTC. It encodes CASSSSGTGAALTNYGYTF. The rearrangement links TRBV7-9 to TRBJ1-2; TRBD1 matches 10 bases. V shed 4 bases, J shed 0 bases, and the junction held 14 bases outside the gene matches. This CDR3 contains 19 residues. Germline V gene lookup returns CDR1 SEHNR and CDR2 FQNEAQ (reference sequence). Supplemented by reference TRBV7-9 and TRBJ1-2, the full variable domain reads DTGVSQNPRHKITKRGQNVTFRCDPISEHNRLYWYRQTLGQGPEFLTYFQNEAQLEKSRLLSDRFSAERPKGSFSTLEIQRTEQGDSAMYLCASSSSGTGAALTNYGYTFGSGTRLTVV.

This clone was detected a few times. V is TRBV28 and J is TRBJ1-2; the D gene is possibly TRBD1 (5 bases). With 6 bases removed from V and 4 bases from J, the gap between germline ends came to 15 bases. Germline assignment: CDR1 MDHEN and CDR2 SYDVKM. This CDR3 is 14 amino acids long. The CDR3 region is CASRARGVGYGYTF. CDR3 nucleotides: TGTGCCAGCAGGGCCCGGGGGGTCGGCTATGGCTACACCTTC.

The V gene is TRBV5-1, the J gene TRBJ2-3; D gene ambiguous. Per germline, CDR1 SGHRS and CDR2 YFSETQ. The CDR3 is made up of 15 amino acids. V was clipped by 0 bases and J by 0 bases, with 8 bases between them. The CDR3 reads CASSLEAYSTDTQYF. In DNA, the CDR3 is TGCGCCAGCAGCTTGGAAGCCTATAGCACAGATACGCAGTATTTT.

The chain has TRBV5-1 and TRBJ1-6, with 7 bases matching TRBD1. J gave up 7 bases and V 4 bases, and 5 bases lay outside the gene matches. Germline loops: CDR1 SGHRS, CDR2 YFSETQ. CDR3 length equals 14 residues. The CDR3 DNA reads TGCGCCAGCAGCCCGGGACAGACCAATTCACCCCTCCACTTT. This codes for CASSPGQTNSPLHF.

The chain combines TRBV6-5 with TRBJ1-2; D call uncertain. V was clipped by 8 bases and J by 2 bases, with 15 bases between them. The CDR3 has 14 amino acids. CDR1 and CDR2 from the germline V gene are MNHEY and SVGAGI. As DNA, the CDR3 is TGTGCCAGCGCCCAACCCGGTTTAAACTATGGCTACACCTTC. This encodes CASAQPGLNYGYTF.